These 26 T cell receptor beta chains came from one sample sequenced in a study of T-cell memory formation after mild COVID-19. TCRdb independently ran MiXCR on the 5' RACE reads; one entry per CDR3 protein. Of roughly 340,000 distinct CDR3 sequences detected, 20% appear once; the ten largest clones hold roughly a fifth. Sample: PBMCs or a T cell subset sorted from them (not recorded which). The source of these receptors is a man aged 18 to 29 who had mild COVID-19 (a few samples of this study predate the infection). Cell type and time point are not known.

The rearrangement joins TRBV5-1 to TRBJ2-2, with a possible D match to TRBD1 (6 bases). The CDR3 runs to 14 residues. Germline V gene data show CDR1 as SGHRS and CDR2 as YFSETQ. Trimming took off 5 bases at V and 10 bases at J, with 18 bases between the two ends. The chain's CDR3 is CASRETGRAVELFF. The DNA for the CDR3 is TGCGCCAGCAGGGAAACAGGGCGCGCCGTGGAGCTGTTTTTT. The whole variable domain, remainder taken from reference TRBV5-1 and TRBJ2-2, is KAGVTQTPRYLIKTRGQQVTLSCSPISGHRSVSWYQQTPGQGLQFLFEYFSETQRNKGNFPGRFSGRQFSNSRSEMNVSTLELGDSALYLCASRETGRAVELFFGEGSRLTVL.

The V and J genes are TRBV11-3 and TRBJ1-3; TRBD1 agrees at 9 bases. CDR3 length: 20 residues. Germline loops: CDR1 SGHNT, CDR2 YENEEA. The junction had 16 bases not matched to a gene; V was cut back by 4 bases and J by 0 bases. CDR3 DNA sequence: TGTGCCAGCAGCTCCGATTCGGGACAGGGCAAAAATATCTCTGGAAACACCATATATTTT. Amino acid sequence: CASSSDSGQGKNISGNTIYF. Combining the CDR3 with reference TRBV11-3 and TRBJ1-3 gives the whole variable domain EAGVVQSPRYKIIEKKQPVAFWCNPISGHNTLYWYLQNLGQGPELLIRYENEEAVDDSQLPKDRFSAERLKGVDSTLKIQPAELGDSAVYLCASSSDSGQGKNISGNTIYFGEGSWLTVV.

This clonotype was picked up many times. CDR3 amino acids: CASSYFNRRSPLHF. The CDR3 DNA reads TGTGCCAGCAGCTACTTTAACAGAAGATCACCCCTCCACTTT. This chain connects TRBV5-6 to TRBJ1-6, with D unresolved. V was pared by 3 bases and J by 10 bases, with 14 bases between. The length of the CDR3 is 14 residues. The germline V gene has CDR1 SGHDT and CDR2 YYEEEE.

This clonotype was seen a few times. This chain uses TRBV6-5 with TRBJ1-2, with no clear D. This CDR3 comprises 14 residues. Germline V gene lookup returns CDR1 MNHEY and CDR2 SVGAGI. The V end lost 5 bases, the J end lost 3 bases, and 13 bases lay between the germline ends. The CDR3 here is CASSQTATHYGYTF. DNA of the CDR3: TGTGCCAGCAGTCAGACGGCGACGCACTATGGCTACACCTTC.

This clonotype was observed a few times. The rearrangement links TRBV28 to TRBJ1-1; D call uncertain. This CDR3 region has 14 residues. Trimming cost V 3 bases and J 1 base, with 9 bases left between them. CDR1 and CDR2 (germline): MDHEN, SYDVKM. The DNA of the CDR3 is TGTGCCAGCAGTTTTATCTCGCCGAACACTGAAGCTTTCTTT. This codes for CASSFISPNTEAFF.

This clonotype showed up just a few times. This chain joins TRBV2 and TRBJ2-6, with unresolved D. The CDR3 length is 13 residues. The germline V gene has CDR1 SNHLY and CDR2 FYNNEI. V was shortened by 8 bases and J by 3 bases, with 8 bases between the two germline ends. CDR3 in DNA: TGTGCCAGCGTAACTTTTGGGGCCAACGTCCTGACTTTC. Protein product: CASVTFGANVLTF.

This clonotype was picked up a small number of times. This CDR3 reads CASSSSTATEAFF. The CDR3 bases are TGCGCCAGCAGCTCATCGACAGCGACTGAAGCTTTCTTT. The chain joins TRBV5-1 to TRBJ1-1, with a tentative D call TRBD1 (5 bases). The CDR3 covers 13 residues. Germline loops: CDR1 SGHRS, CDR2 YFSETQ. V lost 3 bases and J lost 5, with 11 bases in between.

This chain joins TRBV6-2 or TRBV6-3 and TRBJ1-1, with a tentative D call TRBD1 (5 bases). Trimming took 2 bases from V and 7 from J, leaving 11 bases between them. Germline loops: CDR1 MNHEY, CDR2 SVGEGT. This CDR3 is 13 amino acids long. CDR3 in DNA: TGTGCCAGCAGTTACGGGGCAGCAAGTGAAGCTTTCTTT. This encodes CASSYGAASEAFF.

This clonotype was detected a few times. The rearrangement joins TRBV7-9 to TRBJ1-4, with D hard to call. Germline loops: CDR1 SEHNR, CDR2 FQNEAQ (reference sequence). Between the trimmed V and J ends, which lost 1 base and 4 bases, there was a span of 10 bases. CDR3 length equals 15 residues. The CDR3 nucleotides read TGTGCCAGCAGCTTAGAACGAGGATTTAATGAAAAACTGTTTTTT. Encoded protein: CASSLERGFNEKLFF.

The CDR3 nucleotides are TGCAGTGCTAGACGGGGCCTCGAGCAGTACGTC. It codes for CSARRGLEQYV. The V call is TRBV20-1, the J call TRBJ2-7; tentatively, D is TRBD1 or TRBD2 (5 bases each). Germline CDR1 and CDR2: DFQATT and SNEGSKA (reference sequence). With 2 bases removed from V and 6 bases from J, the gap between germline ends came to 8 bases. The CDR3 is made up of 11 amino acids.

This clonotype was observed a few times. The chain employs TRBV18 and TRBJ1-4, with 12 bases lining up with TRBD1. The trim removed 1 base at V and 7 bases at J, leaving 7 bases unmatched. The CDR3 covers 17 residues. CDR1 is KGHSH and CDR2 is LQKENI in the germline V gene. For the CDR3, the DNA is TGTGCCAGCTCACCACGGGGACAGGGGGCGCGGAGTGAAAAACTGTTTTTT. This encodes CASSPRGQGARSEKLFF.

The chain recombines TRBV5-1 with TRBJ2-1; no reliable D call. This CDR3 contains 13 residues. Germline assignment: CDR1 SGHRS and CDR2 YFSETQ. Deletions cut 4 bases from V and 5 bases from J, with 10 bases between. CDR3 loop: CASSERGHNEQFF. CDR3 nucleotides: TGCGCCAGCAGCGAGCGAGGCCACAATGAGCAGTTCTTC.

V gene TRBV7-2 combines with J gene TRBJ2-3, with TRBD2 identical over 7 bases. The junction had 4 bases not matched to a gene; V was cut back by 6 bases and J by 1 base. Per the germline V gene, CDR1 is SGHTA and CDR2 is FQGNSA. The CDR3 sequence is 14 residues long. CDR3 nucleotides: TGTGCCAGCAGGGGCGGGGGAGGCACAGATACGCAGTATTTT. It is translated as CASRGGGGTDTQYF.

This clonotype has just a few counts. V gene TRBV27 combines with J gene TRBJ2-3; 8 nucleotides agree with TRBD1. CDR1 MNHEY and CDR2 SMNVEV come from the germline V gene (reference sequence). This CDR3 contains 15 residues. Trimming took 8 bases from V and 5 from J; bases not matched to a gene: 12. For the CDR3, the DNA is TGTGCCAGCCTAGGACAGGGAAAAGTAGAAGATACGCAGTATTTT. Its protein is CASLGQGKVEDTQYF.

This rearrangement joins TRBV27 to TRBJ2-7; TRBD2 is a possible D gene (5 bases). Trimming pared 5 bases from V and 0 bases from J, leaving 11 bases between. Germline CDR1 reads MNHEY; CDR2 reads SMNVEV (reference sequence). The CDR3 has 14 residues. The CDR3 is CASSRAASSYEQYF. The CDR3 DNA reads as TGTGCCAGCAGTCGAGCGGCCTCCTCCTACGAGCAGTACTTC.

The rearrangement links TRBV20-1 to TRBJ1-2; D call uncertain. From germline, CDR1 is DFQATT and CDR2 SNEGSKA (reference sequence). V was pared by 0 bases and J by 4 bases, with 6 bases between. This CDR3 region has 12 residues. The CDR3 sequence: CSARDPGYGYTF. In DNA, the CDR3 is TGCAGTGCTAGAGACCCAGGCTATGGCTACACCTTC.

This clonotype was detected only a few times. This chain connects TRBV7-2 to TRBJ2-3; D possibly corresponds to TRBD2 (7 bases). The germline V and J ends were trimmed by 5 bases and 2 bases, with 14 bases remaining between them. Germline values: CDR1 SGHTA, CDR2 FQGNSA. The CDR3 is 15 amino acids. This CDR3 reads CASSRGASVTDTQYF. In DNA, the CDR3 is TGTGCCAGCAGCCGGGGGGCTAGCGTCACAGATACGCAGTATTTT. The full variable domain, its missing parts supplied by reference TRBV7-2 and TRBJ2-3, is GAGVSQSPSNKVTEKGKDVELRCDPISGHTALYWYRQSLGQGLEFLIYFQGNSAPDKSGLPSDRFSAERTGGSVSTLTIQRTQQEDSAVYLCASSRGASVTDTQYFGPGTRLTVL.

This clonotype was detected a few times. The CDR3: CPGEGWGEKLFF. Here the CDR3 DNA reads TGCCCCGGAGAGGGGTGGGGTGAAAAACTGTTTTTT. This chain joins TRBV20-1 and TRBJ1-4; a possible D gene is TRBD1 (5 bases). The CDR3 spans 12 residues. CDR1 DFQATT and CDR2 SNEGSKA come from the germline V gene (reference sequence).

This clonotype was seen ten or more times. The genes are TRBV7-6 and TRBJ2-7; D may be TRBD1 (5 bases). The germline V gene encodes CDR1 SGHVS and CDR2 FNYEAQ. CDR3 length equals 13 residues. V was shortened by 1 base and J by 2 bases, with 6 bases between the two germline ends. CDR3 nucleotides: TGTGCCAGCAGCTTAGAGACAGCCTACGAGCAGTACTTC. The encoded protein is CASSLETAYEQYF.

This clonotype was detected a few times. CDR3 nucleotides: TGCAGTGCTAGAGATGGAGACCCCTACACTGAAGCTTTCTTT. This gives the protein CSARDGDPYTEAFF. The rearrangement joins TRBV20-1 to TRBJ1-1, with D unresolved. CDR3 length equals 14 residues. Germline loops: CDR1 DFQATT, CDR2 SNEGSKA (reference sequence). V was clipped by 0 bases and J by 3 bases, with 11 bases between them.

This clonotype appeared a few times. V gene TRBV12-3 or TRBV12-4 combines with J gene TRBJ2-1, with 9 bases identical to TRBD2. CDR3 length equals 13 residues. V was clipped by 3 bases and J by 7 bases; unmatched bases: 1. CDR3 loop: CASSFTSGNEQFF. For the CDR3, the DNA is TGTGCCAGCAGTTTTACTAGCGGGAATGAGCAGTTCTTC.

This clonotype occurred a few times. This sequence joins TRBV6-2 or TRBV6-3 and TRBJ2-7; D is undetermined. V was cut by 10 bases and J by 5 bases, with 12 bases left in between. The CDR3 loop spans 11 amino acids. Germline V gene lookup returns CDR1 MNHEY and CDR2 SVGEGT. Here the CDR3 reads CATTSGHEQYV. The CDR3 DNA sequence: TGTGCCACCACCTCGGGTCACGAGCAGTACGTC.

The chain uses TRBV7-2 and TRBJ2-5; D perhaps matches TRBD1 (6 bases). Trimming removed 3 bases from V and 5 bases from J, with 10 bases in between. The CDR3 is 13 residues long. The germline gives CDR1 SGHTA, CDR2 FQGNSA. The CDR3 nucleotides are TGTGCCAGCAGCTTTGCTAGGGGGGAGACCCAGTACTTC. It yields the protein CASSFARGETQYF.

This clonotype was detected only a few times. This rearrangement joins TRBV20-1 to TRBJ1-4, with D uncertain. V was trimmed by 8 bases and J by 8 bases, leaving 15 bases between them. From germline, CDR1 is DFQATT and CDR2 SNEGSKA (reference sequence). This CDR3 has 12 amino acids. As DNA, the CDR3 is TGCAGTCCCCGGCCCGCAGACGAAAAACTGTTTTTT. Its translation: CSPRPADEKLFF.

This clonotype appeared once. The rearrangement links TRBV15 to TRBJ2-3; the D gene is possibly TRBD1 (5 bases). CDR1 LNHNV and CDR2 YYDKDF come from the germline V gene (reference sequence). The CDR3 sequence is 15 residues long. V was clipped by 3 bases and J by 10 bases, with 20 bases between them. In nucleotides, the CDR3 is TGTGCCACCAGCAGCCTAAGGGGCTTACATAGAGCGCAGTATTTT. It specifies CATSSLRGLHRAQYF.

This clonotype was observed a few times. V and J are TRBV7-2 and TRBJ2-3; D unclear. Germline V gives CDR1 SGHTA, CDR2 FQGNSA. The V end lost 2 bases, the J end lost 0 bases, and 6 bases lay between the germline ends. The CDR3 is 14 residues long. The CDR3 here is CASSLMDSTDTQYF. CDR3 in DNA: TGTGCCAGCAGCTTAATGGACAGCACAGATACGCAGTATTTT.